This T cell receptor (beta chain) was found in a study of blood T cell repertoires in COVID-19. On the study more broadly: Sample material is recorded as cDNA or gDNA derived from T cells, B-cell-depleted T cells, or PBMCs.

The V and J ends lost 6 bases and 7 bases, in that order; junction bases with no gene match: 8. There are 14 residues in the CDR3. Germline CDR1 and CDR2: MNHEY and SMNVEV (reference sequence). Sequencing was performed with immunoSEQ multiplex PCR; in TCRdb, only in-frame clones are kept and a portion is missing. The data show 93,000 or so clones, with about 86% seen just once and less than 4% held by the top ten. This sequence joins TRBV27 and TRBJ1-4; TRBD1 matches 7 bases. The sequencing input was peripheral blood. The source of this sequence is a human donor in a cohort sampled during active COVID-19. In DNA form, the CDR3 reads TGTGCCAGCAGAAGGACAGGTCTGGGTGAAAAACTGTTTTTT. Its translation: CASRRTGLGEKLFF.